The source of this TCR beta chain is a study of shared clonotypes between healthy human individuals. A word on this clone: The antigen remains undetermined.

Here immunoSEQ multiplex PCR was the method, and the copy in TCRdb shows in-frame clones only, minus some. The sample lists roughly 2.4 million clones; nearly 97% were seen once. The study, taken as a whole, reports: Rarefaction showed sorted-subset sequencing was incomplete despite large depth.

This clonotype was obtained from a man between 18 and 29 years old in good health. The specimen was naive CD4+ T cells sorted from blood. Noted subset: CD45RA+ positively selected.

The CDR3 loop is CASSPTGQGPTEAFF. CDR3 coding DNA: TGTGCCAGCTCACCAACGGGACAGGGGCCCACTGAAGCTTTCTTT. V and J are TRBV18 and TRBJ1-1; 10 bases are a match to TRBD1. V trimming: 2 bases; J trimming: 4 bases; junction bases outside the gene matches: 4. This CDR3 has 15 amino acids. Germline CDR1 reads KGHSH; CDR2 reads LQKENI.